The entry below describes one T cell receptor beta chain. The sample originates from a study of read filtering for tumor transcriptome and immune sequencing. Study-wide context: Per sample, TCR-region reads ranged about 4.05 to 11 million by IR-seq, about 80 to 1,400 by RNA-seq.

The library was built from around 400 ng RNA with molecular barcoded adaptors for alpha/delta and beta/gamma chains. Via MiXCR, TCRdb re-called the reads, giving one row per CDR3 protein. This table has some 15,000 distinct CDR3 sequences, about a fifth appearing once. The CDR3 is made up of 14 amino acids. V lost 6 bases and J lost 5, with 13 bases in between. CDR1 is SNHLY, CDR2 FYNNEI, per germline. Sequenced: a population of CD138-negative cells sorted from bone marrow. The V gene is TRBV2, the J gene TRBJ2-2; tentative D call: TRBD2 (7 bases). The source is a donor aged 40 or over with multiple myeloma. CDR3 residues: CASRTQGGTGELFF. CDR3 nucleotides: TGTGCCAGCAGGACACAGGGAGGGACCGGGGAGCTGTTTTTT.